These 11 T cell receptor beta chains were all obtained from the same sample, sequenced in a study of cytomegalovirus exposure and HLA in healthy donors. PCR employed 60 Vbeta and 13 Jbeta primers. Assay used: immunoSEQ multiplex PCR; TCRdb lists only in-frame clones, some missing. Among about 140,000 clones listed, approximately 82% were seen once. Sequences were obtained from PBMCs. The source is a man between 18 and 35 years old in good health and CMV-seropositive.

The rearrangement joins TRBV6-1 to TRBJ1-2; TRBD1 matches at 11 bases. V dropped 6 bases and J dropped 8; count of bases not matched to a gene: 5. This CDR3 is 13 amino acids long. Germline CDR1 is MNHNS and CDR2 is SASEGT. The CDR3 DNA is TGTGCCAGCAGAGATTGGACAGGGGGCGGCTACACCTTC. This gives the protein CASRDWTGGGYTF.

The CDR3 loop reads CASSTKFNYSNQPQHF. CDR3 DNA sequence: TGTGCCAGCAGTACTAAATTTAATTATAGCAATCAGCCCCAGCATTTT. The chain links TRBV27 to TRBJ1-5; D not certain. In germline, CDR1 is MNHEY, CDR2 SMNVEV (reference sequence). Trimming pared 5 bases from V and 0 bases from J, leaving 14 bases between. CDR3 size: 16 residues.

V gene TRBV11-2 combines with J gene TRBJ2-1; no clear D gene. Germline lookup yields CDR1 SGHAT and CDR2 FQNNGV. The CDR3 contains 12 residues. The V end was cut by 5 bases, the J end by 5 bases, with 7 bases between. The CDR3 DNA sequence: TGTGCCAGCAGCCTACCGAACAATGAGCAGTTCTTC. Its protein is CASSLPNNEQFF.

The rearrangement uses TRBV5-1 and TRBJ2-5, with TRBD1 matching 9 bases. This CDR3 comprises 14 residues. The trim removed 0 bases at V and 5 bases at J, leaving 2 bases unmatched. Germline CDR1 is SGHRS and CDR2 is YFSETQ. DNA for the CDR3: TGCGCCAGCAGCTTGGCGACAGGGGGGGAGACCCAGTACTTC. Its protein is CASSLATGGETQYF.

The chain combines TRBV4-1 with TRBJ2-1, with 9 bases aligning to TRBD2. The V segment lost 2 bases and the J segment 4 bases; nucleotides outside the gene matches: 9. Germline V gene data show CDR1 as MGHRA and CDR2 as YSYEKL. The CDR3 sequence is 17 residues long. CDR3 bases: TGCGCCAGCAGCCAACCTCCCGGGACTAGCCTATACAATGAGCAGTTCTTC. It is translated as CASSQPPGTSLYNEQFF.

CDR3 loop: CASSFLTGANTEAFF. CDR3 bases: TGTGCCAGCAGCTTTCTGACAGGGGCGAACACTGAAGCTTTCTTT. The genes are TRBV7-9 and TRBJ1-1; 8 bases align to TRBD1. The CDR3 loop spans 15 amino acids. Trimming at V came to 3 bases and at J to 1 base, leaving 4 bases not matched to a gene. Germline CDR1 reads SEHNR; CDR2 reads FQNEAQ (reference sequence).

This rearrangement joins TRBV2 to TRBJ1-3; D gene uncertain. This CDR3 is 16 amino acids long. V dropped 4 bases and J dropped 0 bases, with 13 bases sitting between them. Germline V gene sequence: CDR1 SNHLY, CDR2 FYNNEI. Here the CDR3 DNA reads TGTGCCAGCAGTGGGGAGGCCCTCTTCTCTGGAAACACCATATATTTT. It translates to CASSGEALFSGNTIYF.

The chain uses TRBV28 and TRBJ2-2, with D perhaps TRBD1 (5 bases). CDR3 length: 15 amino acids. V shed 10 bases and J shed 2 bases, with 17 bases lying between them. Germline V lookup: CDR1 MDHEN, CDR2 SYDVKM. The CDR3 nucleotides read TGTGCCATCGCTAGAGGTGGGGCCAACACCGGGGAGCTGTTTTTT. As protein: CAIARGGANTGELFF.

The V and J genes are TRBV28 and TRBJ2-7; TRBD1 matches 7 bases. After removal of 3 bases from V and 2 bases from J, the junction contained 4 bases not matched to a gene. The CDR3 covers 14 residues. The germline gives CDR1 MDHEN, CDR2 SYDVKM. The CDR3 coding sequence is TGTGCCAGCAGTTTCGGGGACAGCCCCTACGAGCAGTACTTC. It is translated as CASSFGDSPYEQYF.

The chain combines TRBV29-1 with TRBJ2-7; 13 bases agree with TRBD2. J lost 1 base, V lost 6 bases, and 3 bases had no gene match. The germline V gene encodes CDR1 SQVTM and CDR2 ANQGSEA. The CDR3 length is 14 residues. CDR3 amino acids: CSVGTSGASYEQYF. In DNA form, the CDR3 reads TGCAGCGTGGGGACTAGCGGGGCTTCCTACGAGCAGTACTTC.

This chain connects TRBV30 to TRBJ1-4, with D perhaps matching TRBD1 (5 bases). V gave up 0 bases and J gave up 6 bases, with 8 bases separating them. The CDR3 covers 13 residues. In germline, CDR1 is GTSNPN, CDR2 SVGIG (reference sequence). CDR3 residues: CAWSVWGDEKLFF. Written as DNA, the CDR3 is TGTGCCTGGAGTGTCTGGGGGGATGAAAAACTGTTTTTT. Together with reference TRBV30 and TRBJ1-4, the CDR3 gives the full variable domain: SQTIHQWPATLVQPVGSPLSLECTVEGTSNPNLYWYRQAAGRGLQLLFYSVGIGQISSEVPQNLSASRPQDRQFILSSKKLLLSDSGFYLCAWSVWGDEKLFFGSGTQLSVL.